This T cell receptor (beta chain) was recorded in a study of blood T cell repertoires in COVID-19. Study details: T cells, B-cell-depleted T cells, or PBMCs supplied cDNA or gDNA.

Germline V lookup: CDR1 MNHEY, CDR2 SVGAGI. The CDR3 covers 15 residues. V lost 7 bases and J lost 6, with 19 bases in between. Authors' methods: Amplifying reference gene primers gave estimates of nucleated cell counts. The assay was immunoSEQ multiplex PCR, and TCRdb's table has in-frame clones only and misses some. V, J and clone size are taken as reported in that table, and D and trimming were inferred from the DNA itself. The sample records 85,000 to 100,000 clones, about four fifths being singletons. The V gene is TRBV6-5, the J gene TRBJ2-1; weak D call: TRBD1 (6 bases). The sample taken for sequencing was peripheral blood. The source of this sequence is a human donor in a cohort sampled during active COVID-19. This CDR3 is CASTPPGTPPNEQFF. DNA for the CDR3: TGTGCCAGCACGCCACCCGGGACACCTCCCAATGAGCAGTTCTTC.